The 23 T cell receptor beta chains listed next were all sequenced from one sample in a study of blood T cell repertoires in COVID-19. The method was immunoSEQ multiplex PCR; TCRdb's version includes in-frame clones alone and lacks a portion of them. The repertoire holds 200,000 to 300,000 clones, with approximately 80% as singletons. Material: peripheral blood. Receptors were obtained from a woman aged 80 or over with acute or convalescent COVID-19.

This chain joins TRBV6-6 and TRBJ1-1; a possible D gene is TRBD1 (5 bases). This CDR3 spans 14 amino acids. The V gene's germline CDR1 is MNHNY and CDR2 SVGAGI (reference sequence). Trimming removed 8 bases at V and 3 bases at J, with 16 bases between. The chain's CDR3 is CASRLSRADTEAFF. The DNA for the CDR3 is TGTGCCAGCCGTCTGTCCAGGGCGGACACTGAAGCTTTCTTT.

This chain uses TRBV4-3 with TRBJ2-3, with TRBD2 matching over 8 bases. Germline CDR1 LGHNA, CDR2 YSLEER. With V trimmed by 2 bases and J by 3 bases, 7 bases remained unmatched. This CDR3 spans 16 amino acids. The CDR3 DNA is TGCGCCAGCAGCCAAAGGGGGGGACTAGTTACAGATACGCAGTATTTT. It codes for CASSQRGGLVTDTQYF.

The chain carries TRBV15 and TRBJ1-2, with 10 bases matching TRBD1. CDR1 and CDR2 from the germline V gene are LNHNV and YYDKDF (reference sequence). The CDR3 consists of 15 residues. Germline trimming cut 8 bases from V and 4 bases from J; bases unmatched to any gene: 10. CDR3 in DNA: TGTGCCACCGAACCGGGACAGGGGTCTGTCTATGGCTACACCTTC. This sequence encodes CATEPGQGSVYGYTF.

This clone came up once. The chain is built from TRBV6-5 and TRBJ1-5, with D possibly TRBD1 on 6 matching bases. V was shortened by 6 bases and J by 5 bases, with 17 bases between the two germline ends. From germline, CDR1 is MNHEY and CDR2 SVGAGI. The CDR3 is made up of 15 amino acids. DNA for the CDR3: TGTGCCAGCAGAGAGCGGGAGGGGGGGTATCAGCCCCAGCATTTT. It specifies CASREREGGYQPQHF.

CDR3 nucleotide sequence: TGTGCCACCCTACCCACCAGCGGGGGATATACCGGGGAGCTGTTTTTT. Translated, it gives CATLPTSGGYTGELFF. V gene TRBV10-3 combines with J gene TRBJ2-2, with TRBD2 matching over 8 bases. Per germline, CDR1 ENHRY and CDR2 SYGVKD. The CDR3 spans 16 residues. V shed 10 bases, J shed 5 bases, and the junction held 15 bases outside the gene matches.

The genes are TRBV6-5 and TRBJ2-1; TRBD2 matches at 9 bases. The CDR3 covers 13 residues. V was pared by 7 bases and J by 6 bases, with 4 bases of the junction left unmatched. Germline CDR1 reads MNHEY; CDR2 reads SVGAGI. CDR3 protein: CASIIAGANEQFF. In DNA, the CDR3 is TGTGCCAGCATAATAGCGGGAGCCAATGAGCAGTTCTTC.

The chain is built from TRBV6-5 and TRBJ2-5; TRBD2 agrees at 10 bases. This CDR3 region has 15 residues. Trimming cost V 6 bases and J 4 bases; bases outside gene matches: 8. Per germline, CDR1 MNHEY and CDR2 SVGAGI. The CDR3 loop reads CASRYSGRAGETQYF. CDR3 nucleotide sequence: TGTGCCAGCAGGTACAGCGGGAGGGCCGGAGAGACCCAGTACTTC.

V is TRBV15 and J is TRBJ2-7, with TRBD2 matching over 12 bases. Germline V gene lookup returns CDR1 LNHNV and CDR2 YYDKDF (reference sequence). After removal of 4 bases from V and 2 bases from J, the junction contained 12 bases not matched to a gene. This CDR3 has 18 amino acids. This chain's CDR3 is CATSIGLAGQVSPYEQYF. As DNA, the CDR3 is TGTGCCACCAGCATAGGACTAGCGGGACAAGTTTCCCCCTACGAGCAGTACTTC. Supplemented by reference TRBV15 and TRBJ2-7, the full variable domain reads DAMVIQNPRYQVTQFGKPVTLSCSQTLNHNVMYWYQQKSSQAPKLLFHYYDKDFNNEADTPDNFQSRRPNTSFCFLDIRSPGLGDTAMYLCATSIGLAGQVSPYEQYFGPGTRLTVT.

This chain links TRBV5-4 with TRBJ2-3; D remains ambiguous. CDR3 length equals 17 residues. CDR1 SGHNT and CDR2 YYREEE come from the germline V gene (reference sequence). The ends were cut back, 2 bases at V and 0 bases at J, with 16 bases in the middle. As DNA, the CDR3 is TGTGCCAGCAGCTTTGGCCTCCGAACCACAAGCACAGATACGCAGTATTTT. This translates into CASSFGLRTTSTDTQYF.

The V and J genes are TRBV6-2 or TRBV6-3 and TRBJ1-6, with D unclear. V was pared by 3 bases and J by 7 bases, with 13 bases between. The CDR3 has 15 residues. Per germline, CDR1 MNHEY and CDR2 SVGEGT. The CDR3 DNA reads TGTGCCAGCAGTTATAAACGCGCGGGGAATTCACCCCTCCACTTT. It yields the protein CASSYKRAGNSPLHF.

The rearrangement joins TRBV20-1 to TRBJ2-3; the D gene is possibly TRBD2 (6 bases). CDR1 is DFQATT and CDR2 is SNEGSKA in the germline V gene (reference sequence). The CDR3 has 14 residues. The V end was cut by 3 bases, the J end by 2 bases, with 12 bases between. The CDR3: CSASTAGYTDTQYF. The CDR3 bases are TGCAGTGCTAGTACGGCGGGGTACACAGATACGCAGTATTTT.

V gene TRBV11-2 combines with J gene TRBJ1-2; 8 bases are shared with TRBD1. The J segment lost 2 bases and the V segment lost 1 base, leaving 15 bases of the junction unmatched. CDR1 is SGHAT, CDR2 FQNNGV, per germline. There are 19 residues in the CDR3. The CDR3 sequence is CASSLGRGFTGGRNYGYTF. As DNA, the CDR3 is TGTGCCAGCAGCTTAGGGCGAGGTTTTACAGGGGGTCGGAACTATGGCTACACCTTC.

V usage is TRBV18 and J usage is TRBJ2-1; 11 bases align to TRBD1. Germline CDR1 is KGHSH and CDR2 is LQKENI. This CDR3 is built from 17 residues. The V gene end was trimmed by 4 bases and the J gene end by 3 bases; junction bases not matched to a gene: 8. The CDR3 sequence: CASSLSGTGGDYNEQFF. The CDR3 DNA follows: TGTGCCAGCTCACTTTCCGGGACAGGGGGGGACTACAATGAGCAGTTCTTC.

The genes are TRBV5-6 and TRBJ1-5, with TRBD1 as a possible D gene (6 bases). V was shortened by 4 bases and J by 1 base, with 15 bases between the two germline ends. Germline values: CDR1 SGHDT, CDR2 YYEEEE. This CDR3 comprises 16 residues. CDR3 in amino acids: CASSRRTERSNQPQHF. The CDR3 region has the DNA TGTGCCAGCAGCAGGCGGACAGAAAGAAGCAATCAGCCCCAGCATTTT.

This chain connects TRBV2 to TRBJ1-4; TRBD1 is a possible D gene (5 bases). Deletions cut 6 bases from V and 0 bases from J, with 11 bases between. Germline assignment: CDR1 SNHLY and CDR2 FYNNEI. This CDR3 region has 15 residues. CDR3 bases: TGTGCCAGCAGAAGACCAGGGACAACTAATGAAAAACTGTTTTTT. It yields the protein CASRRPGTTNEKLFF.

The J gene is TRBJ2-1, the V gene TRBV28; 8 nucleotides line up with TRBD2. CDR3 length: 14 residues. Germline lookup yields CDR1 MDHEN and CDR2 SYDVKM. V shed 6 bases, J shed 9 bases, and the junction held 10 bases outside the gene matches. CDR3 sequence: CASSQAGVLREQFF. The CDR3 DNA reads TGTGCCAGCAGCCAAGCGGGAGTATTACGTGAGCAGTTCTTC.

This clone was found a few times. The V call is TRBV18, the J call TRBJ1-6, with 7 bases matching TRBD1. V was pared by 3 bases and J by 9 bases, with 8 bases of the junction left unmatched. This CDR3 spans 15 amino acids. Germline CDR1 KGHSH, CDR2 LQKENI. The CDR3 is CASSPRRQGSSPLHF. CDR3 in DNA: TGTGCCAGCTCACCTAGGAGACAGGGTAGTTCACCCCTCCACTTT.

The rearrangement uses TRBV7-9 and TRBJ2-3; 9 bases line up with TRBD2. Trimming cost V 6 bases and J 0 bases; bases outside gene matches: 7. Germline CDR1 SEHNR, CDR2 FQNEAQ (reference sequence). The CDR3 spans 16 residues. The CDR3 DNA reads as TGTGCCAGCAGTTCCGGGACTAGCACTAGCACAGATACGCAGTATTTT. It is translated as CASSSGTSTSTDTQYF.

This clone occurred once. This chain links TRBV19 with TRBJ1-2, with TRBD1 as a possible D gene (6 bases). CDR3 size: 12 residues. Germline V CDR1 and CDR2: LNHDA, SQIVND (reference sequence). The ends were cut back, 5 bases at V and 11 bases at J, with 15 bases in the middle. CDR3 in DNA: TGTGCCAGTAGTCTAAGGACAGCCAGGTACACCTTC. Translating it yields CASSLRTARYTF. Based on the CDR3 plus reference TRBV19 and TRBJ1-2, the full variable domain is DGGITQSPKYLFRKEGQNVTLSCEQNLNHDAMYWYRQDPGQGLRLIYYSQIVNDFQKGDIAEGYSVSREKKESFPLTVTSAQKNPTAFYLCASSLRTARYTFGSGTRLTVV.

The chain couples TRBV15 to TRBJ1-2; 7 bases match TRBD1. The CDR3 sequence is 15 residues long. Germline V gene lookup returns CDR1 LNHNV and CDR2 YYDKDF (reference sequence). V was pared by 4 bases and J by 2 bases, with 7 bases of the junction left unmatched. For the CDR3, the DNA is TGTGCCACCAGCAAGACAGGGAACTTGAACTATGGCTACACCTTC. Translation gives CATSKTGNLNYGYTF.

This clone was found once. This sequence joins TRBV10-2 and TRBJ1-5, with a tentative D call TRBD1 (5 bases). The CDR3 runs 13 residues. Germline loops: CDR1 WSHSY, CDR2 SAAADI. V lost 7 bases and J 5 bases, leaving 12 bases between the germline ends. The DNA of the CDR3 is TGCGCCAGCACCATGGACAATTATCAGCCCCAGCATTTT. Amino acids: CASTMDNYQPQHF.

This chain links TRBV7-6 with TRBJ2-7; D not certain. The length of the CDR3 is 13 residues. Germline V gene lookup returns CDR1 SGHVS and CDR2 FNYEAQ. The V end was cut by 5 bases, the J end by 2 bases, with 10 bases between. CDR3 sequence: CASSPGRTYEQYF. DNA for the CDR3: TGTGCCAGCAGCCCAGGCAGAACCTACGAGCAGTACTTC.

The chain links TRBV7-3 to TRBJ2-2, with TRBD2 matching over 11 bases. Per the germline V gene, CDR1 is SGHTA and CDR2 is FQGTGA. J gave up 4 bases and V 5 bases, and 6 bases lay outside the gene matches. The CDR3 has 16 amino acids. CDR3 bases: TGTGCCAGCAGCCGTCTAGCGGGAGGCGGCACCGGGGAGCTGTTTTTT. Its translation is CASSRLAGGGTGELFF. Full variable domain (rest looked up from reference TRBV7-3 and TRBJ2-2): GAGVSQTPSNKVTEKGKYVELRCDPISGHTALYWYRQSLGQGPEFLIYFQGTGAADDSGLPNDRFFAVRPEGSVSTLKIQRTERGDSAVYLCASSRLAGGGTGELFFGEGSRLTVL.